The sample holds a few counts of the clone carrying this TCR beta chain. Through a sample-barcoded 5' primer and a J-beta primer mix, a second PCR was run for roughly 7 to 11 cycles. TCRdb passed the 5' RACE reads through MiXCR, listing each CDR3 protein once. This sample has 1.5 million to 2 million distinct CDR3 sequences, with about 50% found just once. CDR3 length: 14 amino acids. Germline V lookup: CDR1 SGDLS, CDR2 YYNGEE. With 3 bases removed from V and 7 bases from J, the gap between germline ends came to 16 bases. The source of the sample is a study of blood T cells in healthy people across ages.

The sequencing input was blood. The sequence came from a woman aged 40 to 49 in good health. The V call is TRBV9, the J call TRBJ1-2; the D is unclear. CDR3 nucleotide sequence: TGTGCCAGCAGCGAGACCCTATCAGAGGGTGGCTACACCTTC. Residues: CASSETLSEGGYTF.